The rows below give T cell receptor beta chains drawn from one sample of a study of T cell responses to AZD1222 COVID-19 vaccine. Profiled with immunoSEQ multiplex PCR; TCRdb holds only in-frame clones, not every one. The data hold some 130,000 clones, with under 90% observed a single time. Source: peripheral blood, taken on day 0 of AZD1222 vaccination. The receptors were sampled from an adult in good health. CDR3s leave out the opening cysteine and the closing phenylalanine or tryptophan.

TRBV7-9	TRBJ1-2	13	ASSQGQGGNYGYT
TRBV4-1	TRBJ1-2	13	ASSQEPQGRGGYT
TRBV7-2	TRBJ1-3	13	ASSPDRDSGNTIY
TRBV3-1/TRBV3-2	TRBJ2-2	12	ASSLLSETGELF
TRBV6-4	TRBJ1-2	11	ASSVGPDYGYT
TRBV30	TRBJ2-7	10	AWSVYSYEQY
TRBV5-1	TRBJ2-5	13	ASSFQPSGVETQY
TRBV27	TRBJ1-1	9	ASSLWGCAF
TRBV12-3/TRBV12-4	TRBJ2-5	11	ASSLQAQETQY
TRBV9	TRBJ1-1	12	ASSNNRGYTEAF
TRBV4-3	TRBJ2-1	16	ASSRDRDPKSGVNEQF
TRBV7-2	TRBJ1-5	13	ASSLTGTVGQPQH
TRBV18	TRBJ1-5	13	ASSPFKGGGQPQH
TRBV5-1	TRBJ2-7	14	ATLTPRDRKIYEQY
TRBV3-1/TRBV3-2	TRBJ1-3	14	ASSPLGGLSGNTIY
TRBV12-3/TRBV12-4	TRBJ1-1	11	ASALISNTEAF
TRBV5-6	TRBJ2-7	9	ASSVSYEQY
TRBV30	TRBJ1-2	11	AWTREGIHGYT